This T cell receptor beta chain was recorded in a study of neurological immune-mediated disorders. This clonotype appeared many times. Antigen specificity is unknown. General study findings and limits: There were no CDR3 amino acid sequences shared by expanded clones across subjects, a result suggesting private repertoires in all groups. Neither clinical nor MRI features were found to be associated with the multiple sclerosis repertoire cluster. One related-CDR3 cluster, which may be a signature, held the repertoires of 18 of 34 multiple sclerosis patients after phylogenetic grouping.

CDR1 DFQATT and CDR2 SNEGSKA come from the germline V gene (reference sequence). The CDR3 has 15 amino acids. Trimming took off 5 bases at V and 3 bases at J, with 17 bases between the two ends. Synthesis of cDNA was performed by 5'RACE using 10-nucleotide random UMIs. Using its own MiXCR run on the 5' RACE reads, TCRdb lists one record per CDR3 protein. The sample consists of roughly 45,000 distinct CDR3 sequences, approximately 3% of them appearing once. The genes are TRBV20-1 and TRBJ1-5, with D possibly TRBD1 on 5 matching bases. The TCR originated in a woman aged 50 to 60 with multiple sclerosis. Specimen: PBMCs. CDR3 protein: CSARTGTSFNQPQHF. The CDR3 DNA reads as TGCAGTGCTCGGACCGGGACTTCATTCAATCAGCCCCAGCATTTT.